Listed here are 27 T cell receptor beta chains from one sample, sequenced in a study of shared clonotypes between healthy human individuals. Assay used: immunoSEQ multiplex PCR; TCRdb lists only in-frame clones, some missing. The sample holds some 2,100,000 clones, more than 85% seen once. Naive CD8 cells comprised CD45RO-negative, CCR7-positively selected cells, excluding terminally differentiated effector memory CD45RA+ cells. Sequences were obtained from naive CD8+ T cells from PBMCs. Every receptor here comes from a man aged 18 to 29 in good health. Some clones in this sample may be carry-over from other donors' samples.

This clone was found once. The chain joins TRBV2 to TRBJ2-7; D uncertain. V lost 1 base, J lost 3 bases, and 10 bases lay in between. The V gene's germline CDR1 is SNHLY and CDR2 FYNNEI. This CDR3 is built from 14 residues. CDR3 DNA sequence: TGTGCCAGCAGTGAAGGGGCAGCTTTCTACGAGCAGTACTTC. It is translated as CASSEGAAFYEQYF.

The chain links TRBV29-1 to TRBJ2-2; D possibly corresponds to TRBD2 (6 bases). CDR1 is SQVTM, CDR2 ANQGSEA, per germline. The CDR3 sequence is 13 residues long. The V end lost 5 bases, the J end lost 4 bases, and 11 bases lay between the germline ends. The chain's CDR3 is CSVRERGTGELFF. CDR3 DNA: TGCAGCGTTCGGGAGCGCGGCACCGGGGAGCTGTTTTTT.

This chain joins TRBV13 and TRBJ2-4, with D tentatively TRBD1 or TRBD2 (6 bases each). CDR1 is PRHDT and CDR2 is FYEKMQ in the germline V gene (reference sequence). The CDR3 has 19 amino acids. V was pared by 4 bases and J by 2 bases, with 24 bases between. CDR3 nucleotides: TGTGCCAGCAGCTCGGTAGGGGGGCGCGGGGATCTAACCAAAAACATTCAGTACTTC. This codes for CASSSVGGRGDLTKNIQYF.

The table lists this clone with a count of one. The CDR3 protein is CASSLEPPDYHLLETQYF. The CDR3 nucleotides read TGTGCCAGCAGCTTAGAACCACCCGATTACCACTTATTGGAGACCCAGTACTTC. The J gene is TRBJ2-5, the V gene TRBV7-6; D not certain. V lost 1 base, J lost 5 bases, and 23 bases lay in between. The CDR3 covers 18 residues. Germline-derived CDR1 and CDR2 are SGHVS and FNYEAQ.

The genes are TRBV19 and TRBJ1-1; D call uncertain. The V end was cut by 0 bases, the J end by 0 bases, with 5 bases between. Germline values: CDR1 LNHDA, CDR2 SQIVND (reference sequence). The CDR3 runs to 14 residues. For the CDR3, the DNA is TGTGCCAGTAGTATAGATCCAGTGAACACTGAAGCTTTCTTT. Its translation is CASSIDPVNTEAFF.

This clone has only one observation. In DNA form, the CDR3 reads TGTGCCAGCAGCTTAACAGGGGTGAACTATGGCTACACCTTC. Residues: CASSLTGVNYGYTF. The gene calls are TRBV7-2 and TRBJ1-2; 7 bases align to TRBD1. After removal of 2 bases from V and 2 bases from J, the junction contained 2 bases not matched to a gene. Germline V gene data show CDR1 as SGHTA and CDR2 as FQGNSA. The CDR3 is 14 amino acids.

A single count supports this clone. The rearrangement uses TRBV21-1 and TRBJ2-7. TRBV21-1 is a pseudogene. The CDR3 totals 12 residues. CDR3 bases: TGTGCCAGCAGGATGGGGGCCTACGAGCAGTACTTC. Its protein is CASRMGAYEQYF.

Remarks on this clone: Additional DNA sequences in this sample encode the identical CDR3. The chain carries TRBV13 and TRBJ2-5, with D possibly TRBD2 on 6 matching bases. V gave up 0 bases and J gave up 5 bases, with 7 bases separating them. CDR3 size: 13 residues. Germline V gives CDR1 PRHDT, CDR2 FYEKMQ (reference sequence). For the CDR3, the DNA is TGTGCCAGCAGCTTAGGCCGGGGGGAGACCCAGTACTTC. This translates into CASSLGRGETQYF.

The CDR3 region is CASRSADSNTGELFF. The CDR3 DNA reads as TGTGCCAGCAGATCCGCGGACAGTAACACCGGGGAGCTGTTTTTT. This chain connects TRBV6-6 to TRBJ2-2, with D possibly being TRBD1 (6 bases). V lost 6 bases, J lost 2 bases, and 13 bases lay in between. CDR1 and CDR2 from the germline V gene are MNHNY and SVGAGI (reference sequence). The CDR3 totals 15 residues.

J is TRBJ2-7 and V is TRBV6-1; 7 positions agree with TRBD1. Trimming at V came to 6 bases and at J to 2 bases, leaving 4 bases not matched to a gene. The CDR3 sequence is 13 residues long. Germline loops: CDR1 MNHNS, CDR2 SASEGT. Written as DNA, the CDR3 is TGTGCCAGCAGCCTGACAGGGACCTACGAGCAGTACTTC. Translating gives CASSLTGTYEQYF.

The chain couples TRBV7-9 to TRBJ2-1; D could derive from TRBD1 or TRBD2 (5 bases each). V lost 5 bases to trimming and J lost 15 bases, with 17 bases between them. Per the germline V gene, CDR1 is SEHNR and CDR2 is FQNEAQ (reference sequence). The CDR3 totals 12 residues. CDR3 DNA sequence: TGTGCCAGCAGCCTGGCTGGGACGAGCGCGTTCTTC. This gives the protein CASSLAGTSAFF. The full variable domain, its missing parts supplied by reference TRBV7-9 and TRBJ2-1, is DTGVSQNPRHKITKRGQNVTFRCDPISEHNRLYWYRQTLGQGPEFLTYFQNEAQLEKSRLLSDRFSAERPKGSFSTLEIQRTEQGDSAMYLCASSLAGTSAFFGPGTRLTVL.

The chain has TRBV27 and TRBJ2-1, with 7 bases fitting TRBD1. This CDR3 has 14 residues. The germline V gene encodes CDR1 MNHEY and CDR2 SMNVEV (reference sequence). Trimming took 3 bases from V and 7 from J; bases not matched to a gene: 6. The CDR3 spells CASSFYRGDNEQFF. In DNA form, the CDR3 reads TGTGCCAGCAGTTTCTACAGGGGCGATAATGAGCAGTTCTTC.

The chain employs TRBV5-8 and TRBJ2-7; 7 bases align to TRBD2. Germline assignment: CDR1 SGHTS and CDR2 YDEGEE. The CDR3 is made up of 15 amino acids. Germline trimming cut 5 bases from V and 0 bases from J; bases unmatched to any gene: 8. In nucleotides, the CDR3 is TGTGCCAGCAGTCTAGTAGCGGGCTTCTCCTACGAGCAGTACTTC. This encodes CASSLVAGFSYEQYF.

The chain uses TRBV25-1 and TRBJ1-2, with 11 bases matching TRBD1. Losses at the gene ends were 2 bases for V and 7 bases for J; bases not matched to a gene: 3. CDR1 and CDR2 (germline): MGHDK, SYGVNS. This CDR3 has 14 amino acids. This CDR3 is CASSEPGTGGGYTF. CDR3 coding DNA: TGTGCCAGCAGTGAACCCGGGACAGGGGGTGGCTACACCTTC.

The V gene is TRBV14, the J gene TRBJ2-1; possibly TRBD2 for D (5 bases). The V gene lost 1 base and the J gene lost 3 bases, with 13 bases spanning the gap. The CDR3 spans 16 residues. Germline CDR1 reads SGHDN; CDR2 reads FVKESK. DNA of the CDR3: TGTGCCAGCAGCCAAGGGACCCTCGGGAACTACAATGAGCAGTTCTTC. Translated, it gives CASSQGTLGNYNEQFF.

The gene calls are TRBV6-1 and TRBJ2-5; unclear D gene. Germline V gene lookup returns CDR1 MNHNS and CDR2 SASEGT. CDR3 size: 14 residues. With 7 bases removed from V and 5 bases from J, the gap between germline ends came to 17 bases. CDR3 coding DNA: TGTGCCAGCACGGACGGCTATACTGTGGAGACCCAGTACTTC. Encoded protein: CASTDGYTVETQYF.

The chain is built from TRBV29-1 and TRBJ2-5, with TRBD1 matching 7 bases. The V segment lost 1 base and the J segment 0 bases; nucleotides outside the gene matches: 2. Germline CDR1 and CDR2: SQVTM and ANQGSEA. This CDR3 comprises 14 residues. In DNA form, the CDR3 reads TGCAGCGTTGAAGGGGGACAGTACCAAGAGACCCAGTACTTC. This codes for CSVEGGQYQETQYF.

A note on this clone: A much bigger clone sits one base away, suggesting this may be a read error. In the same sample, other DNA sequences code for this CDR3. The chain combines TRBV27 with TRBJ2-1; no clear D gene. Per germline, CDR1 MNHEY and CDR2 SMNVEV (reference sequence). V gave up 2 bases and J gave up 5 bases, with 4 bases separating them. The CDR3 extends over 12 amino acids. The CDR3 loop is CASSLGNNEQFF. Written as DNA, the CDR3 is TGTGCCAGCAGTTTAGGGAACAATGAGCAGTTCTTC.

The chain uses TRBV7-9 and TRBJ2-7; a weak D match, TRBD2 (5 bases). Trimming took off 4 bases at V and 0 bases at J, with 10 bases between the two ends. CDR1 and CDR2 from the germline V gene are SEHNR and FQNEAQ (reference sequence). This CDR3 contains 14 residues. CDR3: CASSSGISSYEQYF. CDR3 in DNA: TGTGCCAGCAGCTCCGGGATAAGCTCCTACGAGCAGTACTTC.

The sample holds one count of this clone. Written as DNA, the CDR3 is TGTGCCAGCAGCTTGGAGGGGCTAGCCCACGAGCAGTACTTC. Residues: CASSLEGLAHEQYF. V is TRBV5-6 and J is TRBJ2-7; D possibly matches TRBD1 or TRBD2 (5 bases each). The length of the CDR3 is 14 residues. Germline V lookup: CDR1 SGHDT, CDR2 YYEEEE. Between the trimmed V and J ends, which lost 0 bases and 5 bases, there was a span of 12 bases.

This clone has a handful of counts. The chain has TRBV9 and TRBJ1-1; a weak D match, TRBD1 (5 bases). CDR3 length: 14 amino acids. Germline V gene lookup returns CDR1 SGDLS and CDR2 YYNGEE. The V gene lost 3 bases and the J gene lost 5 bases, with 14 bases spanning the gap. Written as DNA, the CDR3 is TGTGCCAGCAGCGAGAGACAGTCTTATACTGAAGCTTTCTTT. Protein: CASSERQSYTEAFF.

The rearrangement uses TRBV10-1 and TRBJ2-7; D remains ambiguous. The germline V and J ends were trimmed by 5 bases and 4 bases, with 9 bases remaining between them. The CDR3 has 12 amino acids. Germline loops: CDR1 WNHNN, CDR2 SYGVQD (reference sequence). The CDR3 bases are TGCGCCAGCAGTCAAGACACTTACGAGCAGTACTTC. Translation gives CASSQDTYEQYF.

V usage is TRBV2 and J usage is TRBJ2-5; the D gene could be TRBD1 or TRBD2 (5 bases each). Germline V gives CDR1 SNHLY, CDR2 FYNNEI. The CDR3 has 15 amino acids. With 5 bases removed from V and 2 bases from J, the gap between germline ends came to 15 bases. The CDR3 loop is CASSLDTREQETQYF. The CDR3 DNA reads TGTGCCAGCAGTTTGGACACCCGGGAACAAGAGACCCAGTACTTC.

With respect to this clone: This sample includes further DNA sequences coding for the same CDR3. The V gene is TRBV20-1, the J gene TRBJ2-2, with a weak D call TRBD2 (5 bases). The CDR3 is 11 amino acids. Trimming took 6 bases from V and 7 from J, leaving 9 bases between them. The germline V gene has CDR1 DFQATT and CDR2 SNEGSKA (reference sequence). CDR3 DNA sequence: TGCAGTGCACGAGGAGGCGGGGAGCTGTTTTTT. This codes for CSARGGGELFF.

V is TRBV27 and J is TRBJ1-4; D remains ambiguous. V gave up 3 bases and J gave up 6 bases, with 14 bases separating them. The germline V gene has CDR1 MNHEY and CDR2 SMNVEV (reference sequence). This CDR3 has 15 amino acids. This CDR3 is CASSFERTRDEKLFF. The CDR3 coding sequence is TGTGCCAGCAGTTTCGAGCGGACTCGGGATGAAAAACTGTTTTTT.

This rearrangement joins TRBV7-2 to TRBJ2-7; D call uncertain. From germline, CDR1 is SGHTA and CDR2 FQGNSA. Trimming took off 0 bases at V and 3 bases at J, with 12 bases between the two ends. There are 15 residues in the CDR3. Here the CDR3 DNA reads TGTGCCAGCAGCTTAGCGCTGGCAGATAACTACGAGCAGTACTTC. It encodes CASSLALADNYEQYF. The full variable domain, its missing parts supplied by reference TRBV7-2 and TRBJ2-7, is GAGVSQSPSNKVTEKGKDVELRCDPISGHTALYWYRQSLGQGLEFLIYFQGNSAPDKSGLPSDRFSAERTGGSVSTLTIQRTQQEDSAVYLCASSLALADNYEQYFGPGTRLTVT.

The chain recombines TRBV4-2 with TRBJ2-1; perhaps D is TRBD1 or TRBD2 (5 bases each). The V end was cut by 4 bases, the J end by 3 bases, with 13 bases between. This CDR3 has 15 amino acids. CDR1 LGHNA and CDR2 YNFKEQ come from the germline V gene. CDR3 sequence (DNA): TGTGCCAGCAGCCCTATCCGGGACCACTACAATGAGCAGTTCTTC. Translation gives CASSPIRDHYNEQFF.